These T cell receptor beta chains were read from a single sample in a study of graft-versus-host responses after intestinal transplantation. Their target antigens are unknown. Profiling relied on immunoSEQ multiplex PCR, and the TCRdb table lists in-frame clones only, not all of them. The sample gives about 86,000 clones, less than 90% of which show up once; approximately 0.28% is in the top ten. Sequencing was performed on unstimulated CD4+ T cells sorted from spleen or lymph node cells, taken before transplant. These receptor sequences come from a human donor who was the organ donor for an intestinal transplant. The conserved cysteine and the conserved F or W are not part of the CDR3 here. Fields, in order: CDR3 protein, V gene.

CDR3 protein: ASSVVGLAGDKDTQY; V gene: TRBV9
CDR3 protein: ASGSDRSYEQY; V gene: TRBV27
CDR3 protein: ASSSPLAGGETQY; V gene: TRBV27
CDR3 protein: ASSTGQVISEAF; V gene: TRBV19
CDR3 protein: ASTLEPGQSNEQF; V gene: TRBV11-3
CDR3 protein: ASWPMSGRASEEQY; V gene: TRBV28
CDR3 protein: ASGLVHLTGAAPEF; V gene: TRBV12-5
CDR3 protein: ASSRERRSDTEAF; V gene: TRBV4-3
CDR3 protein: ARSLGNKRTVSYGYT; V gene: TRBV5-3
CDR3 protein: ASSQDRVLSGNTIY; V gene: TRBV4-1
CDR3 protein: AEFGTPYEQY; V gene: TRBV6-4
CDR3 protein: ASSLGRETQY; V gene: TRBV7-8
CDR3 protein: ASSTRDFQETQY; V gene: TRBV7-8
CDR3 protein: ASRETSGRAGETQY; V gene: TRBV2
CDR3 protein: ASSNGGAGSYEQY; V gene: TRBV9
CDR3 protein: ASSQVGTGRGTDTQY; V gene: TRBV4-3
CDR3 protein: ASSAGTSGGSDTQY; V gene: TRBV2
CDR3 protein: SAFYLAKNIQY; V gene: TRBV29-1
CDR3 protein: ASSFAGLAYNEQF; V gene: TRBV28
CDR3 protein: ASSPLTGGNTEAF; V gene: TRBV5-1
CDR3 protein: ASSVGADTQY; V gene: TRBV9
CDR3 protein: ASSYNRGGETQY; V gene: TRBV7-2
CDR3 protein: ASSQVPGQGLYEQY; V gene: TRBV4-2
CDR3 protein: ASSLRAGADNEQF; V gene: TRBV5-4
CDR3 protein: ASSGQGTDTQY; V gene: TRBV6-1
CDR3 protein: ASSLFWDRDISEQY; V gene: TRBV28
CDR3 protein: ASSARGFSTDTQY; V gene: TRBV9
CDR3 protein: ASSLRMYNEQF; V gene: TRBV7-8
CDR3 protein: ASTRRIGDRVNEQY; V gene: TRBV5-6
CDR3 protein: ASSFTGNTEAF; V gene: TRBV5-1
CDR3 protein: ASSYSRETQY; V gene: TRBV6-5
CDR3 protein: ASSAGIGAGEQY; V gene: TRBV5-1
CDR3 protein: ASSVVHSGANVLT; V gene: TRBV9
CDR3 protein: ASSGPHLAGTGFFNQPQH; V gene: TRBV9
CDR3 protein: ASSLAGGNTGELF; V gene: TRBV7-3
CDR3 protein: ASSLASTDTQY; V gene: TRBV7-3
CDR3 protein: ASSQVGAGGYEQY; V gene: TRBV4-1
CDR3 protein: ASSFLTSTDTQY; V gene: TRBV7-2
CDR3 protein: ASGSQDTQY; V gene: TRBV12-5
CDR3 protein: ATSSHRVNEQY; V gene: TRBV15
CDR3 protein: ASSSGGAYPQETQY; V gene: TRBV5-6
CDR3 protein: ASSPGAQPSPQY; V gene: TRBV18
CDR3 protein: ATLSPVAGELF; V gene: TRBV28
CDR3 protein: ASSRGRESNTGELF; V gene: TRBV5-6
CDR3 protein: ASTRQGAGNTIY; V gene: TRBV7-8
CDR3 protein: ASSASGRYDTQY; V gene: TRBV7-2
CDR3 protein: ASSYTGGLETQY; V gene: TRBV6-5
CDR3 protein: AWSVSGTGLYQPQH; V gene: TRBV30
CDR3 protein: ASSLAGGPDEQF; V gene: TRBV7-2